The rows below give T cell receptor beta chains drawn from one sample of a study of cytomegalovirus exposure and HLA in healthy donors. The data were produced by immunoSEQ multiplex PCR, yet TCRdb's version contains in-frame clones alone and is incomplete. The table has tens of thousands of clones, about 78% seen once. Sequenced sample: PBMCs. Receptors were obtained from a middle-aged woman in good health and CMV-seropositive. Each CDR3 is given with its conserved first and last residue. Fields, in order: D gene, clone size, J gene, V gene, CDR3 DNA, CDR3 protein. The D gene is left open where the match is weak. Only some rows state a clone size, as once, few, many or a class for expanded clones.

d_gene: NA; abundance: NA; j_gene: TRBJ1-5; v_gene: TRBV6-1; CDR3nt: TGTGCCAGCAGGGGACTTAGCAATCAGCCCCAGCATTTT; CDR3aa: CASRGLSNQPQHF
d_gene: NA; abundance: once; j_gene: TRBJ2-7; v_gene: TRBV10-3; CDR3nt: TGTGCCATCAGGGAGGACGCCGAGACACTCCTTTCTGGCTACGAGCAGTACTTC; CDR3aa: CAIREDAETLLSGYEQYF
d_gene: NA; abundance: few; j_gene: TRBJ1-2; v_gene: TRBV11-2; CDR3nt: TGTGCCAGCAGCTTATCGGCCAGGGCTAACTATGGCTACACCTTC; CDR3aa: CASSLSARANYGYTF
d_gene: TRBD1; abundance: NA; j_gene: TRBJ1-2; v_gene: TRBV10-2; CDR3nt: TGCGCCAGCAAACAGACAGGGTGGGACTATGGCTACACCTTC; CDR3aa: CASKQTGWDYGYTF
d_gene: NA; abundance: NA; j_gene: TRBJ2-4; v_gene: TRBV7-8; CDR3nt: TGTGCCAGCAGCTCGTTCGGACAGCCCGAAAACATTCAGTACTTC; CDR3aa: CASSSFGQPENIQYF
d_gene: NA; abundance: once; j_gene: TRBJ2-3; v_gene: TRBV19; CDR3nt: TGTGCCGGTAGCGGAGGGGCCGGAGATACGCAGTATTTT; CDR3aa: CAGSGGAGDTQYF
d_gene: TRBD1; abundance: NA; j_gene: TRBJ2-7; v_gene: TRBV25-1; CDR3nt: TGTGCCAGCACCGGGACAGGGGTGACCTACGAGCAGTACTTC; CDR3aa: CASTGTGVTYEQYF
d_gene: NA; abundance: few; j_gene: TRBJ1-5; v_gene: TRBV11-2; CDR3nt: TGTGCCAGCTCCTCGCGGGCGGGAGGGGGTAGCAATCAGCCCCAGCATTTT; CDR3aa: CASSSRAGGGSNQPQHF
d_gene: TRBD1; abundance: NA; j_gene: TRBJ1-1; v_gene: TRBV4-2; CDR3nt: TGTGCCAGCAGCCAGGGGACAGTTGAAGCTTTCTTT; CDR3aa: CASSQGTVEAFF
d_gene: TRBD1; abundance: NA; j_gene: TRBJ2-7; v_gene: TRBV30; CDR3nt: TGTGCCTGGAGGCTACAGGGGTCCTACGAGCAGTACTTC; CDR3aa: CAWRLQGSYEQYF
d_gene: TRBD1; abundance: once; j_gene: TRBJ2-7; v_gene: TRBV5-1; CDR3nt: TGCGCCAGCAGCTTGGCCGGACAGGACTACGAGCAGTACTTC; CDR3aa: CASSLAGQDYEQYF
d_gene: NA; abundance: NA; j_gene: TRBJ2-2; v_gene: TRBV28; CDR3nt: TGTGCCAGCAGTTTAGGGGTGGCAGGGACCGGGGAGCTGTTTTTT; CDR3aa: CASSLGVAGTGELFF
d_gene: NA; abundance: NA; j_gene: TRBJ2-1; v_gene: TRBV5-4; CDR3nt: TGTGCCAGCAGCTCCCCCCCGGGGGCCTACAATGAGCAGTTCTTC; CDR3aa: CASSSPPGAYNEQFF
d_gene: NA; abundance: NA; j_gene: TRBJ2-6; v_gene: TRBV5-4; CDR3nt: TGTGCCAGCAGCTTGGACGGTCTCTCTGGGGCCAACGTCCTGACTTTC; CDR3aa: CASSLDGLSGANVLTF
d_gene: TRBD1; abundance: NA; j_gene: TRBJ1-6; v_gene: TRBV5-4; CDR3nt: TGTGCCAGCAGCCTGGACAGGGGGTCCAATTCACCCCTCCACTTT; CDR3aa: CASSLDRGSNSPLHF
d_gene: NA; abundance: NA; j_gene: TRBJ2-7; v_gene: TRBV4-3; CDR3nt: TGCGCCAGCAGCCAAGACTGGAGATCCTACGAGCAGTACTTC; CDR3aa: CASSQDWRSYEQYF
d_gene: TRBD2; abundance: NA; j_gene: TRBJ2-3; v_gene: TRBV11-2; CDR3nt: TGTGCCAGCAGCCAAGATGGGAAAAGGGAGGGGACGCAGTATTTT; CDR3aa: CASSQDGKREGTQYF
d_gene: TRBD2; abundance: NA; j_gene: TRBJ2-7; v_gene: TRBV5-4; CDR3nt: TGTGCCAGCAGCTCCCGAGCGGGATCCTTCGAGCAGTACTTC; CDR3aa: CASSSRAGSFEQYF
d_gene: TRBD2; abundance: NA; j_gene: TRBJ2-3; v_gene: TRBV30; CDR3nt: TGTGCCTTCGGGACTAGCGGGGGAGAAGATACGCAGTATTTT; CDR3aa: CAFGTSGGEDTQYF
d_gene: TRBD2; abundance: NA; j_gene: TRBJ2-1; v_gene: TRBV7-2; CDR3nt: TGTGCCAGCAGCTTATCCCGGGGGGGAGGTAATGAGCAGTTCTTC; CDR3aa: CASSLSRGGGNEQFF
d_gene: TRBD1; abundance: NA; j_gene: TRBJ2-7; v_gene: TRBV7-9; CDR3nt: TGTGCCAGCAGCGACCGACAGGGGGGTACGGACGAGCAGTACTTC; CDR3aa: CASSDRQGGTDEQYF
d_gene: TRBD2; abundance: once; j_gene: TRBJ2-3; v_gene: TRBV6-5; CDR3nt: TGTGCCAGCAGTTACTCGGCTAGCGGGGGGCGGGATACGCAGTATTTT; CDR3aa: CASSYSASGGRDTQYF
d_gene: NA; abundance: NA; j_gene: TRBJ1-1; v_gene: TRBV28; CDR3nt: TGTGCCAGCAGCTCGTGGGGGGGGGCCGGAGGAGCTTTCTTT; CDR3aa: CASSSWGGAGGAFF
d_gene: TRBD1; abundance: once; j_gene: TRBJ2-2; v_gene: TRBV5-1; CDR3nt: TGCGCCAGCAGCCCACAGGGGCGGGACACCGGGGAGCTGTTTTTT; CDR3aa: CASSPQGRDTGELFF
d_gene: NA; abundance: few; j_gene: TRBJ2-2; v_gene: TRBV5-4; CDR3nt: TGTGCCAGCAGCCGCCGGGGCACCGGGGAGCTGTTTTTT; CDR3aa: CASSRRGTGELFF
d_gene: TRBD2; abundance: NA; j_gene: TRBJ2-1; v_gene: TRBV28; CDR3nt: TGTGCCAGCAGTTTAAAGACTAGCGCTTACAATGAGCAGTTCTTC; CDR3aa: CASSLKTSAYNEQFF
d_gene: TRBD2; abundance: NA; j_gene: TRBJ2-1; v_gene: TRBV13; CDR3nt: TGTGCCAGCAGCTTAGGGGGACTAGCGGGGGGGAATCAGTTCTTC; CDR3aa: CASSLGGLAGGNQFF
d_gene: NA; abundance: NA; j_gene: TRBJ1-2; v_gene: TRBV6-1; CDR3nt: TGTGCCAGACAGGACAACTATGGCTACACCTTC; CDR3aa: CARQDNYGYTF
d_gene: NA; abundance: NA; j_gene: TRBJ2-7; v_gene: TRBV5-1; CDR3nt: TGCGCCAGCACAGGTCAGAACGAGCAGTACTTC; CDR3aa: CASTGQNEQYF
d_gene: TRBD1; abundance: NA; j_gene: TRBJ1-2; v_gene: TRBV19; CDR3nt: TGTGCCAGTAGCCCCTCGACAGGGAGTCTTGGCTACACCTTC; CDR3aa: CASSPSTGSLGYTF
d_gene: TRBD1; abundance: NA; j_gene: TRBJ2-7; v_gene: TRBV30; CDR3nt: TGTGCCTTGGGACAGGGTTCCAACGAGCAGTACTTC; CDR3aa: CALGQGSNEQYF
d_gene: NA; abundance: NA; j_gene: TRBJ1-5; v_gene: TRBV7-2; CDR3nt: TGTGCCAGCAGCTCCGGGACACTGGGACAGCCCCAGCATTTT; CDR3aa: CASSSGTLGQPQHF
d_gene: TRBD1; abundance: NA; j_gene: TRBJ2-7; v_gene: TRBV4-1; CDR3nt: TGCGCCAGCAGCCAAGAGGGGACAGGGGCCGGGGTGTACTTC; CDR3aa: CASSQEGTGAGVYF
d_gene: NA; abundance: NA; j_gene: TRBJ2-6; v_gene: TRBV6-1; CDR3nt: TGTGCCAGCAGTGAAGTCAGGGGTACTGGGGCCAACGTCCTGACTTTC; CDR3aa: CASSEVRGTGANVLTF
d_gene: NA; abundance: NA; j_gene: TRBJ2-7; v_gene: TRBV4-3; CDR3nt: TGCGCCAGCAGCCAAGACCCGGGGGCCTACGAGCAGTACTTC; CDR3aa: CASSQDPGAYEQYF
d_gene: TRBD1; abundance: NA; j_gene: TRBJ1-5; v_gene: TRBV30; CDR3nt: TGTGCCTGGAGTGTAGGGGGCGGGAATCAGCCCCAGCATTTT; CDR3aa: CAWSVGGGNQPQHF
d_gene: TRBD2; abundance: once; j_gene: TRBJ2-1; v_gene: TRBV9; CDR3nt: TGTGCCAGCAGCGAGGAGCGGGGGGGCTACAATGAGCAGTTCTTC; CDR3aa: CASSEERGGYNEQFF
d_gene: NA; abundance: NA; j_gene: TRBJ2-7; v_gene: TRBV30; CDR3nt: TGTGCGTTGCGACAGGAGCCCTACGAGCAGTACTTC; CDR3aa: CALRQEPYEQYF
d_gene: TRBD1; abundance: NA; j_gene: TRBJ1-3; v_gene: TRBV5-6; CDR3nt: TGTGCCAGCAGCCCCTTTCGGACAGGGTCTGGAAACACCATATATTTT; CDR3aa: CASSPFRTGSGNTIYF
d_gene: NA; abundance: NA; j_gene: TRBJ1-4; v_gene: TRBV19; CDR3nt: TGTGCCAGTAGTTGGACATCTAATGAAAAACTGTTTTTT; CDR3aa: CASSWTSNEKLFF
d_gene: TRBD1; abundance: NA; j_gene: TRBJ1-4; v_gene: TRBV2; CDR3nt: TGTGCCAGCCGAAGACAGGGTCTGTTTTTT; CDR3aa: CASRRQGLFF
d_gene: TRBD1; abundance: NA; j_gene: TRBJ1-5; v_gene: TRBV19; CDR3nt: TGTGCCAGTAGTAAACGACAGGGGGACAATCAGCCCCAGCATTTT; CDR3aa: CASSKRQGDNQPQHF
d_gene: NA; abundance: NA; j_gene: TRBJ2-1; v_gene: TRBV11-2; CDR3nt: TGTGCCAGCAGCTTGATACTAGGGGGAGGGGGGGAGCAGTTCTTC; CDR3aa: CASSLILGGGGEQFF
d_gene: TRBD1; abundance: NA; j_gene: TRBJ1-6; v_gene: TRBV10-3; CDR3nt: TGTGCCATCAGTGAGTCACGAGGACAGGGCGAATCACCCCTCCACTTT; CDR3aa: CAISESRGQGESPLHF
d_gene: NA; abundance: NA; j_gene: TRBJ2-7; v_gene: TRBV11-3; CDR3nt: TGTGCCAGCAGCTTAGTCGACTACCGCTCCTACGAGCAGTACTTC; CDR3aa: CASSLVDYRSYEQYF
d_gene: NA; abundance: NA; j_gene: TRBJ2-1; v_gene: TRBV4-1; CDR3nt: TGCGCCAGCAGATCCGTCGGGGGACGAACCAATGAGCAGTTCTTC; CDR3aa: CASRSVGGRTNEQFF
d_gene: NA; abundance: NA; j_gene: TRBJ2-3; v_gene: TRBV15; CDR3nt: TGTGCCACCAAGAAAGGGGGGGGGAGGGATACGCAGTATTTT; CDR3aa: CATKKGGGRDTQYF
d_gene: NA; abundance: NA; j_gene: TRBJ2-2; v_gene: TRBV6-4; CDR3nt: TGTGCCAGCAGTGAAGGACTAAACACCGGGGAGCTGTTTTTT; CDR3aa: CASSEGLNTGELFF
d_gene: TRBD2; abundance: NA; j_gene: TRBJ2-5; v_gene: TRBV28; CDR3nt: TGTGCCAGCAGTTTGAGACTAGCGGGGGGAGAGACCCAGTACTTC; CDR3aa: CASSLRLAGGETQYF
d_gene: TRBD1; abundance: NA; j_gene: TRBJ1-2; v_gene: TRBV6-6; CDR3nt: TGTGCCAGCAGTTACTCCGGGACAGGGTATTATGGCTACACCTTC; CDR3aa: CASSYSGTGYYGYTF
d_gene: TRBD1; abundance: NA; j_gene: TRBJ1-4; v_gene: TRBV4-1; CDR3nt: TGCGCCAGCAGCCAAGGACAGGGGGCTGAAAAACTGTTTTTT; CDR3aa: CASSQGQGAEKLFF
d_gene: NA; abundance: NA; j_gene: TRBJ1-5; v_gene: TRBV28; CDR3nt: TGTGCCAGCAGTTTAGTGGCTCGGCCCCAGCATTTT; CDR3aa: CASSLVARPQHF
d_gene: TRBD1; abundance: NA; j_gene: TRBJ1-2; v_gene: TRBV10-1; CDR3nt: TGCGCCAGCAGTGAGTCGGGACAGGGGGTTCGGAATGGCTACACCTTC; CDR3aa: CASSESGQGVRNGYTF
d_gene: NA; abundance: few; j_gene: TRBJ2-7; v_gene: TRBV7-9; CDR3nt: TGTGCCAGCAGCTCACCTGGGACAACCACCTACGAGCAGTACTTC; CDR3aa: CASSSPGTTTYEQYF
d_gene: NA; abundance: NA; j_gene: TRBJ1-3; v_gene: TRBV5-4; CDR3nt: TGTGCCAGCAGCTACCTGACTTACAACTCTGGAAACACCATATATTTT; CDR3aa: CASSYLTYNSGNTIYF
d_gene: TRBD1; abundance: NA; j_gene: TRBJ1-4; v_gene: TRBV7-6; CDR3nt: TGTGCCAGCAGCGCCGGGACAGATAATGAAAAACTGTTTTTT; CDR3aa: CASSAGTDNEKLFF
d_gene: NA; abundance: NA; j_gene: TRBJ2-5; v_gene: TRBV23-1; CDR3nt: TGCGCCAGCAGTCAATCGAGGAGGGAAGAGACCCAGTACTTC; CDR3aa: CASSQSRREETQYF
d_gene: NA; abundance: NA; j_gene: TRBJ1-6; v_gene: TRBV5-8; CDR3nt: TGTGCCAGCAGCCCTCCGGAGGCCTCTTATAATTCACCCCTCCACTTT; CDR3aa: CASSPPEASYNSPLHF